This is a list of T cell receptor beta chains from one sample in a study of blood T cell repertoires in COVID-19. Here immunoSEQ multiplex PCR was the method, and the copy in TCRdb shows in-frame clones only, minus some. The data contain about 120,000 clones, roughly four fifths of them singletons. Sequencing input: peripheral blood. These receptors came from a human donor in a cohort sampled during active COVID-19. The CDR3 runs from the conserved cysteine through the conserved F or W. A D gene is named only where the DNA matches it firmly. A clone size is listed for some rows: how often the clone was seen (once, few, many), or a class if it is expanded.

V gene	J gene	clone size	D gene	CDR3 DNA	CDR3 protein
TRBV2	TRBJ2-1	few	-	TGTGCCAGCAGAGAACGCGATGAGCAGTTCTTC	CASRERDEQFF
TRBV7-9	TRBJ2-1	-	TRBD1	TGTGCCAGCAGCTTAACCGGGACAGGGTTCTACAATGAGCAGTTCTTC	CASSLTGTGFYNEQFF
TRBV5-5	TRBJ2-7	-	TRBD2	TGTGCCAGCAGCTGGAGTAGCGGGAGCTACGAGCAGTACTTC	CASSWSSGSYEQYF
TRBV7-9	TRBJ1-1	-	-	TGTGCCAGCAGTTTGATGCCGGACAGGAACACTGAAGCTTTCTTT	CASSLMPDRNTEAFF
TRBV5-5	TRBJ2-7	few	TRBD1	TGTGCCAGCAGCTCGTCCGCCCCAGGGGGCGAGCAGTACTTC	CASSSSAPGGEQYF
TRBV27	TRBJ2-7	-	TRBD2	TGTGCCAGCAGTGCGGGGGGATCGAGCTCCTACGAGCAGTACTTC	CASSAGGSSSYEQYF
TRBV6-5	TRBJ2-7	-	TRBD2	TGTGCCAGCAGTCGCCTAGCGGGCGAGTACTACGAGCAGTACTTC	CASSRLAGEYYEQYF
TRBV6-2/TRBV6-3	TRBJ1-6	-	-	TGTGCCAGCAGCCCTGACAATGTGCACAGTAATAATTCACCCCTCCACTTT	CASSPDNVHSNNSPLHF
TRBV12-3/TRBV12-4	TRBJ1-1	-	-	TGTGCCAGCAGTCCGGGTGGGGGGGCGGACGCTTTCTTT	CASSPGGGADAFF
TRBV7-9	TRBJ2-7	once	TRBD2	TGTGCCAGCAGCTTAACCCGCGCTAGCGGGGGTAAGTACGAGCAGTACTTC	CASSLTRASGGKYEQYF
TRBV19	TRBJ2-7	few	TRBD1	TGTGCCAGTAGTACACCGGGACAGGACTACGAGCAGTACTTC	CASSTPGQDYEQYF
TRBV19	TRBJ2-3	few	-	TGTGCCAGTAGTCTCGACAGGTCAAGCACAGATACGCAGTATTTT	CASSLDRSSTDTQYF
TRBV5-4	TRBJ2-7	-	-	TGTGCCAGCAGCTTGTCCAGTCGTGAGCAGTACTTC	CASSLSSREQYF
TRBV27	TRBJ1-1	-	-	TGTGCCAGCTCCCCTAGGAGTCGGGTAGCGAACACTGAAGCTTTCTTT	CASSPRSRVANTEAFF
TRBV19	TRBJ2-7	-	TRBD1	TGTGCCAGTAGTGTGACAGGGTGGGACGAGCAGTACTTC	CASSVTGWDEQYF
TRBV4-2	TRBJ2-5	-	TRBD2	TGTGCCAGCAGCCAAGATCCAGCGGGAGAGGTAGCAGAGACCCAGTACTTC	CASSQDPAGEVAETQYF
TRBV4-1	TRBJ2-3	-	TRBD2	TGCGCCAGCAGCCAAGCCGGCGGGGGGAGCACAGATACGCAGTATTTT	CASSQAGGGSTDTQYF
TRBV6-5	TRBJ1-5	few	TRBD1	TGTGCCAGCCGGGACAGGGGGCTGTGGCAGCCCCAGCATTTT	CASRDRGLWQPQHF
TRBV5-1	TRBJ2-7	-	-	TGCGCCAGCAGCTCTCACGCCGGGACAATCAACGAGCAGTACTTC	CASSSHAGTINEQYF
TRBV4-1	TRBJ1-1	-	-	TGCGCCAGCAGCCAAGATAACGGGTACACTGAAGCTTTCTTT	CASSQDNGYTEAFF
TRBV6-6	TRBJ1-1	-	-	TGTGCCAGCAGTTACGCCTCCAGGGGAACTGAAGCTTTCTTT	CASSYASRGTEAFF
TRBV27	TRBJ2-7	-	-	TGTGCCAGCAGTTTATTAGGGGGGGGATATGCCTACGAGCAGTACTTC	CASSLLGGGYAYEQYF
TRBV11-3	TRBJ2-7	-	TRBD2	TGTGCCAGCGCCATTAGCGGGAGCTCCTACGAGCAGTACTTC	CASAISGSSYEQYF
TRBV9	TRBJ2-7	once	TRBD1	TGTGCCAGCAGCCCTGGGACAGGGGAATACGAGCAGTACTTC	CASSPGTGEYEQYF
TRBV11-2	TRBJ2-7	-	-	TGTGCCAGCAGCGTCACCTCTAGGAGCTCCTACGAGCAGTACTTC	CASSVTSRSSYEQYF
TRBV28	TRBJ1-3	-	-	TGTGCCAGCAGTTTATTTGGTATGAGAGGAAACACCATATATTTT	CASSLFGMRGNTIYF
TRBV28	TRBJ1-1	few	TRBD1	TGTGCCAGCAGTTTATTAAAGGGGGCGAAAGCTTTCTTT	CASSLLKGAKAFF
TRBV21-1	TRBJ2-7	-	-	TGTGCCAGCAGCACAGGGACAGGGATCTCCTACGAGCAGTACTTC	CASSTGTGISYEQYF
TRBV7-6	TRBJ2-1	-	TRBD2	TGTGCCAGCAGCCTAGGACTAGCGGGAGAACTCTCCTACAATGAGCAGTTCTTC	CASSLGLAGELSYNEQFF
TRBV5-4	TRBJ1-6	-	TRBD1	TGTGCCAGCAGTTACACGGACAGGAGGAATTCACCCCTCCACTTT	CASSYTDRRNSPLHF
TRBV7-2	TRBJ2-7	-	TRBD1	TGTGCCAGCAGCCCTGACAGGGTGTTTTCCTACGAGCAGTACTTC	CASSPDRVFSYEQYF
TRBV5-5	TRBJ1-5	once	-	TGTGCCAGCAGCTTGGATGGGGCAGTGAGTCAGCCCCAGCATTTT	CASSLDGAVSQPQHF
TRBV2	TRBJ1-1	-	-	TGTGCCAGCAGGGTCGCAGGAGGAGGCACTGAAGCTTTCTTT	CASRVAGGGTEAFF
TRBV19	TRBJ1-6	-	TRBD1	TGTGCCAGTAGTCTAAGACAGGGATATAATTCACCCCTCCACTTT	CASSLRQGYNSPLHF
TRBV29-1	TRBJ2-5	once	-	TGCAGCGTTGGACTAAACCAAGAGACCCAGTACTTC	CSVGLNQETQYF
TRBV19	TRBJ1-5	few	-	TGTGCCAGTAGAACAGGGCTGGGCAATCAGCCCCAGCATTTT	CASRTGLGNQPQHF
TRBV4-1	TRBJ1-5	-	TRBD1	TGCGCCAGCAGCCAAGTGGCACAGGGGGCTAGGCAGCCCCAGCATTTT	CASSQVAQGARQPQHF
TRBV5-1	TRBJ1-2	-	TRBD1	TGCGCCAGCAGCGCCGGGACAGAATCTGGCTACACCTTC	CASSAGTESGYTF
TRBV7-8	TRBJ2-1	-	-	TGTGCCAGCAGCTTACCCAAACTCGATGAGCAGTTCTTC	CASSLPKLDEQFF
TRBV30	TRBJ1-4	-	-	TGTGCCTGGAGTTCTCCTAGACCCTTTGAGGAAAAACTGTTTTTT	CAWSSPRPFEEKLFF
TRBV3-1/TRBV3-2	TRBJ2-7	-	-	TGTGCCAGCAGCCTAGCGGCAACACCCTACGAGCAGTACTTC	CASSLAATPYEQYF
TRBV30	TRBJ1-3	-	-	TGTGCCTGGAGTGACCCTCCTAGGCGCTCTGGAAACACCATATATTTT	CAWSDPPRRSGNTIYF
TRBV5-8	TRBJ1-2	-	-	TGTGCCAGCAGCTCTAAGCCTGACTATGGCTACACCTTC	CASSSKPDYGYTF
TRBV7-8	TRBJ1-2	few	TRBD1	TGTGCCAGCAGCTCATTTACAGGGGACTATGGCTACACCTTC	CASSSFTGDYGYTF
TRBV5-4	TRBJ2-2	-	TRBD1	TGTGCCAGCAGCGCTGGACAGGGGGCGGGATACGGGGAGCTGTTTTTT	CASSAGQGAGYGELFF
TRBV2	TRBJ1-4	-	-	TGTGCCAGCAGTGAAGCGGAGGTCGGTAGTGAAAAACTGTTTTTT	CASSEAEVGSEKLFF
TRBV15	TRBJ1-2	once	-	TGTGCCACCAGCAGCCCCAACAGGGTCGGCTACACCTTC	CATSSPNRVGYTF